A single sample is the source of the 11 T cell receptor beta chains below, sequenced in a study of identical twins. MiXCR, run by TCRdb on the 5' RACE reads, gives a single entry per CDR3 protein. This table holds approximately 530,000 distinct CDR3 sequences, approximately 20% found once. This same sample was also taken into another study, of yellow fever vaccine responses in identical twins.

Input material: CD4+ T cells sorted from blood. These TCRs come from a woman between 18 and 30 years old in good health.

The chain uses TRBV5-1 and TRBJ2-6; 8 nucleotides match TRBD1. Per germline, CDR1 SGHRS and CDR2 YFSETQ. Trimming removed 0 bases from V and 0 bases from J; junction bases left unmatched: 5. This CDR3 region has 18 residues. CDR3 loop: CASSLVARGRSGANVLTF. CDR3 bases: TGCGCCAGCAGCTTGGTGGCCAGGGGGCGCTCTGGGGCCAACGTCCTGACTTTC.

This rearrangement joins TRBV10-3 to TRBJ2-2, with TRBD2 matching 8 bases. This CDR3 is built from 18 residues. The germline V gene has CDR1 ENHRY and CDR2 SYGVKD. The V gene end was trimmed by 3 bases and the J gene end by 6 bases; junction bases not matched to a gene: 15. CDR3 in DNA: TGTGCCATCAGTGACCACCCCCCGGGACTAGGGGGATCCGGGGAGCTGTTTTTT. Translated, it gives CAISDHPPGLGGSGELFF.

J is TRBJ2-3 and V is TRBV29-1; 8 nucleotides align to TRBD2. The CDR3 contains 14 residues. Germline V gene lookup returns CDR1 SQVTM and CDR2 ANQGSEA. The V segment lost 5 bases and the J segment 5 bases; nucleotides outside the gene matches: 9. The CDR3 loop is CSVRVAGRGDTQYF. CDR3 DNA sequence: TGCAGCGTTCGGGTAGCGGGGAGGGGAGATACGCAGTATTTT.

In this sample, this clonotype turned up a few times. V and J are TRBV5-1 and TRBJ2-1; TRBD2 agrees at 7 bases. Trimming took 2 bases from V and 8 from J; bases not matched to a gene: 10. This CDR3 spans 15 amino acids. Germline V gene sequence: CDR1 SGHRS, CDR2 YFSETQ. CDR3 sequence: CASSFLTSALHEQFF. The CDR3 bases are TGCGCCAGCAGCTTTTTAACTAGCGCCCTACATGAGCAGTTCTTC.

The chain combines TRBV7-3 with TRBJ2-1; tentatively, D is TRBD2 (6 bases). Germline V gene data show CDR1 as SGHTA and CDR2 as FQGTGA. The CDR3 is 14 amino acids. Trimming removed 7 bases at V and 3 bases at J, with 13 bases between. As DNA, the CDR3 is TGTGCCAGCAACACGGGGGAGGTCTACAATGAGCAGTTCTTC. Translating gives CASNTGEVYNEQFF. Using reference TRBV7-3 and TRBJ2-1 for the parts outside the CDR3, the full variable domain is GAGVSQTPSNKVTEKGKYVELRCDPISGHTALYWYRQSLGQGPEFLIYFQGTGAADDSGLPNDRFFAVRPEGSVSTLKIQRTERGDSAVYLCASNTGEVYNEQFFGPGTRLTVL.

Only a few counts were recorded for this clonotype. The chain joins TRBV12-3 or TRBV12-4 to TRBJ1-5; D unresolved. The V and J ends lost 3 bases and 2 bases respectively, with 11 bases between them. This CDR3 contains 15 residues. CDR3: CASSFFDQGNQPQHF. The CDR3 DNA reads TGTGCCAGCAGTTTCTTCGATCAGGGCAATCAGCCCCAGCATTTT.

In DNA form, the CDR3 reads TGTGCCAGCAGCTTAGCTTGGCTAGCGGGAGGCCGGGGGACCGGGGAGCTGTTTTTT. As protein: CASSLAWLAGGRGTGELFF. V usage is TRBV7-8 and J usage is TRBJ2-2; 11 nucleotides line up with TRBD2. The CDR3 is made up of 19 amino acids. V trimming: 0 bases; J trimming: 5 bases; junction bases outside the gene matches: 11. Germline V gene data show CDR1 as SGHVS and CDR2 as FQNEAQ.

The chain recombines TRBV5-1 with TRBJ2-1; 7 bases match TRBD2. CDR1 SGHRS and CDR2 YFSETQ come from the germline V gene. The CDR3 covers 13 residues. V trimming: 6 bases; J trimming: 7 bases; junction bases outside the gene matches: 7. Written as DNA, the CDR3 is TGCGCCAGCAAAAGGGAGGGCCAGAATGAGCAGTTCTTC. Protein: CASKREGQNEQFF.

The rearrangement joins TRBV20-1 to TRBJ1-1; perhaps TRBD1 as D (5 bases). Germline CDR1 DFQATT, CDR2 SNEGSKA (reference sequence). Trimming took 3 bases from V and 4 from J, leaving 18 bases between them. The CDR3 contains 15 residues. CDR3 residues: CSASRAPGRGTEAFF. CDR3 sequence (DNA): TGCAGTGCTAGCAGGGCCCCAGGGAGGGGCACTGAAGCTTTCTTT.

The rearrangement links TRBV7-9 to TRBJ2-7; 8 bases match TRBD2. The CDR3 runs to 14 residues. The trim removed 2 bases at V and 4 bases at J, leaving 4 bases unmatched. Germline loops: CDR1 SEHNR, CDR2 FQNEAQ (reference sequence). CDR3 DNA: TGTGCCAGCAGCTTAAGTTCGGGAGGGTACGAGCAGTACTTC. Its translation: CASSLSSGGYEQYF.

The V and J genes are TRBV12-3 or TRBV12-4 and TRBJ2-1; D call uncertain. With 4 bases removed from V and 12 bases from J, the gap between germline ends came to 7 bases. The CDR3 loop spans 10 amino acids. CDR3: CASSSTSQFF. In nucleotides, the CDR3 is TGTGCCAGCAGTTCCACATCGCAGTTCTTC.